Given below is one TCR beta chain in context. This specimen comes from a study of blood T cell repertoires in COVID-19. Study information: The United States, Italy and Spain supplied acute and convalescent COVID-19 samples. From T cells, B-cell-depleted T cells, or PBMCs came the material, which was cDNA or gDNA.

From germline, CDR1 is SGHRS and CDR2 YFSETQ. Trimming removed 4 bases from V and 5 bases from J, with 15 bases in between. The CDR3 spans 14 residues. Generated by immunoSEQ multiplex PCR, the TCRdb table keeps only in-frame clones and is missing some. The table has more than 85,000 clones, around 84% seen once. This TCR came from a woman aged 80 or over with active or convalescent COVID-19. The V and J genes are TRBV5-1 and TRBJ1-1, with no clear D. The sequencing sample was made of peripheral blood. Written as DNA, the CDR3 is TGCGCCAGCAGCCCGCTCCAACCGGGTACTGAAGCTTTCTTT. It codes for CASSPLQPGTEAFF.